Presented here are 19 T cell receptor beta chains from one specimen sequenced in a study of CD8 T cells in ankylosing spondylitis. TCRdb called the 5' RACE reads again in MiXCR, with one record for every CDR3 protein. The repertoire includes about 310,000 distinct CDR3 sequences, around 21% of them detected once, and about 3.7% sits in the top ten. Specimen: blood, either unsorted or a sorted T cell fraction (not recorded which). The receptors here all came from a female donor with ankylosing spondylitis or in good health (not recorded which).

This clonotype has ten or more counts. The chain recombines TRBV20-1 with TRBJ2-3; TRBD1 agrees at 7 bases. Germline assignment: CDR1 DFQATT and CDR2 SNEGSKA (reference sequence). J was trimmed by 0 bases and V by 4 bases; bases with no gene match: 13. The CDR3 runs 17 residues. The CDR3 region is CSATDRAGRVSTDTQYF. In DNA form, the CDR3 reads TGCAGTGCTACCGACAGGGCCGGGCGGGTTAGCACAGATACGCAGTATTTT.

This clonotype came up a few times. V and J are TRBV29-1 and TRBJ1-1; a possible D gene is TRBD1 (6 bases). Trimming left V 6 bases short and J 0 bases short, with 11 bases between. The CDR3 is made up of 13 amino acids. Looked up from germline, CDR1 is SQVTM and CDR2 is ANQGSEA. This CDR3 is CSVRGMMNTEAFF. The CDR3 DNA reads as TGCAGCGTGAGGGGGATGATGAACACTGAAGCTTTCTTT.

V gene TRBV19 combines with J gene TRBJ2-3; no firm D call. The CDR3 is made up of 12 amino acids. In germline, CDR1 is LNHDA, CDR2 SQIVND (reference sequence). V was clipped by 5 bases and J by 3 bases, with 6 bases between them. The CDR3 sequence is CASSDRTDTQYF. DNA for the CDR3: TGTGCCAGTAGTGATCGAACAGATACGCAGTATTTT. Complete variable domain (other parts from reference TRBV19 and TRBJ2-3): DGGITQSPKYLFRKEGQNVTLSCEQNLNHDAMYWYRQDPGQGLRLIYYSQIVNDFQKGDIAEGYSVSREKKESFPLTVTSAQKNPTAFYLCASSDRTDTQYFGPGTRLTVL.

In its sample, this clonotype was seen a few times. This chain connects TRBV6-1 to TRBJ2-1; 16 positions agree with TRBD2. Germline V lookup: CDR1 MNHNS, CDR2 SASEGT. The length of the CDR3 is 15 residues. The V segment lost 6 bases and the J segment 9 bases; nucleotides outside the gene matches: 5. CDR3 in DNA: TGTGCCAGCAGGCCAGGGACTAGCGGGAGGGGTGAGCAGTTCTTC. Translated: CASRPGTSGRGEQFF.

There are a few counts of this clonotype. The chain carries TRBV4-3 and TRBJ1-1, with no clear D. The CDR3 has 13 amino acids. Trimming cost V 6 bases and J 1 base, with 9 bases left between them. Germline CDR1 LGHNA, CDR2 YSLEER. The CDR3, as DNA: TGCGCCAGCAGGATAACAGCGAACACTGAAGCTTTCTTT. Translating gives CASRITANTEAFF.

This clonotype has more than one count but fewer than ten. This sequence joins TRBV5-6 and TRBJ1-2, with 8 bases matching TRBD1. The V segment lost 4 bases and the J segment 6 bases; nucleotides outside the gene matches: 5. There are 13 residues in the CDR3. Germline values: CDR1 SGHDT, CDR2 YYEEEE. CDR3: CASSQGQADGYTF. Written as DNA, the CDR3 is TGTGCCAGCAGCCAGGGACAGGCTGATGGCTACACCTTC.

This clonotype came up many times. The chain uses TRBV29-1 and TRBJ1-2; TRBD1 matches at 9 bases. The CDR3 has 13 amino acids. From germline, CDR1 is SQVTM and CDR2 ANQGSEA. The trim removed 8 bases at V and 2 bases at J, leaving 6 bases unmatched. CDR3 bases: TGCAGCCTTAGGGACAGGGAGAACTATGGCTACACCTTC. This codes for CSLRDRENYGYTF. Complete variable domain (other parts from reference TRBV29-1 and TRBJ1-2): SAVISQKPSRDICQRGTSLTIQCQVDSQVTMMFWYRQQPGQSLTLIATANQGSEATYESGFVIDKFPISRPNLTFSTLTVSNMSPEDSSIYLCSLRDRENYGYTFGSGTRLTVV.

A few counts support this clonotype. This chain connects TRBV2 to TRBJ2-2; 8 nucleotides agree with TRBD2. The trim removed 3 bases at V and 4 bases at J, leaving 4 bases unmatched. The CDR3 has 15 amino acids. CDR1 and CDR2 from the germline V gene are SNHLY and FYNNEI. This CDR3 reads CASSDLAGLTGELFF. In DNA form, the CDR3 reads TGTGCCAGCAGTGACCTAGCGGGTCTCACCGGGGAGCTGTTTTTT.

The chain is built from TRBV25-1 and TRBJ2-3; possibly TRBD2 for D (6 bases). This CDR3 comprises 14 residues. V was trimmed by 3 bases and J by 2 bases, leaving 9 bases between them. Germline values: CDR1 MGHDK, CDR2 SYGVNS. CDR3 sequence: CASSDVAVTDTQYF. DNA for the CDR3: TGTGCCAGCAGTGATGTAGCGGTCACAGATACGCAGTATTTT.

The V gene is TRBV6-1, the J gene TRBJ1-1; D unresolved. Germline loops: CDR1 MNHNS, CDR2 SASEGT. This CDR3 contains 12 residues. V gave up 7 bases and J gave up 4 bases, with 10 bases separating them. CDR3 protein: CASKPPATEAFF. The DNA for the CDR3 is TGTGCCAGCAAGCCCCCTGCCACTGAAGCTTTCTTT.

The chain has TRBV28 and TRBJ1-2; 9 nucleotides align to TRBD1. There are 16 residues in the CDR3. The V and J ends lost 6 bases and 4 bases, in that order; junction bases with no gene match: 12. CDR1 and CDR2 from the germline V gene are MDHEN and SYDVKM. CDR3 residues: CASSYRDRAPSYGYTF. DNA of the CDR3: TGTGCCAGCAGCTACCGGGACAGGGCGCCAAGCTATGGCTACACCTTC.

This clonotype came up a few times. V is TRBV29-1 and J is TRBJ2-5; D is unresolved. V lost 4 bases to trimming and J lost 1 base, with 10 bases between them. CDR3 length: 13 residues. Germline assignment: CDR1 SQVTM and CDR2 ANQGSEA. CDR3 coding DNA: TGCAGCGTTGTTAGGGCCCCCCAAGAGACCCAGTACTTC. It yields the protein CSVVRAPQETQYF.

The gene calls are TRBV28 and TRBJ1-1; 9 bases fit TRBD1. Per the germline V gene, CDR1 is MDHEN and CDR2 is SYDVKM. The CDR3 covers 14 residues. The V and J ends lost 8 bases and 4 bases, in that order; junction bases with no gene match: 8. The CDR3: CASPPGQGSTEAFF. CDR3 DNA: TGTGCCAGCCCACCGGGACAGGGAAGCACTGAAGCTTTCTTT.

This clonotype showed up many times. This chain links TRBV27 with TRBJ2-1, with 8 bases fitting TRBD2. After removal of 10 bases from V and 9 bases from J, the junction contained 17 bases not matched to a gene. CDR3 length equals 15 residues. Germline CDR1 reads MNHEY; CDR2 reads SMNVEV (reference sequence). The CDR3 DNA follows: TGTGCCAATCCGGGAGGGGAAGACTGTTCGGGTGAGCAGTTCTTC. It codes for CANPGGEDCSGEQFF.

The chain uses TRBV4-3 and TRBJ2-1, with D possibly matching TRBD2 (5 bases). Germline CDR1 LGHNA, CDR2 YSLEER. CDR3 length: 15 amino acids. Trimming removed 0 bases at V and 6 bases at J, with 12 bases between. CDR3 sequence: CASSQEVGLGNEQFF. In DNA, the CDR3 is TGCGCCAGCAGCCAAGAGGTTGGACTTGGCAATGAGCAGTTCTTC.

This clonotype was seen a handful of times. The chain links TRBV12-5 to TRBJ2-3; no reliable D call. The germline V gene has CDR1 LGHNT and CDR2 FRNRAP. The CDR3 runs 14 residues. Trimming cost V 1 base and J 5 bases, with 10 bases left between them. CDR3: CASGLASRVDTQYF. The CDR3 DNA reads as TGTGCTAGTGGTTTGGCATCTAGGGTAGATACGCAGTATTTT.

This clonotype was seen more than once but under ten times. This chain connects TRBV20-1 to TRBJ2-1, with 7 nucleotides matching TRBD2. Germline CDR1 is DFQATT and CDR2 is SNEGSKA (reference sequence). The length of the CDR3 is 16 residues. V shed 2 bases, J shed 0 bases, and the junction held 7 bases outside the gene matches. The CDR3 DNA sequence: TGCAGTGCTAGAAGGCGGGGCGGGAGCTCCTACAATGAGCAGTTCTTC. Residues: CSARRRGGSSYNEQFF.

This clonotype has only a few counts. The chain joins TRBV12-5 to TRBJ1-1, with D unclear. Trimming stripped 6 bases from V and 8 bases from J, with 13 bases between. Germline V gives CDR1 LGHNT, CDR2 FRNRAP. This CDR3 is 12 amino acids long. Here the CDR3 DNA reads TGTGCTAGTGGCCCACGGGCGGCCGAAGCTTTCTTT. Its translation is CASGPRAAEAFF.

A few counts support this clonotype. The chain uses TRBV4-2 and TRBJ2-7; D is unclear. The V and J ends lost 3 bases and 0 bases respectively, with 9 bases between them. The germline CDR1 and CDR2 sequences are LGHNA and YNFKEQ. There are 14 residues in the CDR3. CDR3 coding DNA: TGTGCCAGCAGCCAGAGTCCTAGCTCCTACGAGCAGTACTTC. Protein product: CASSQSPSSYEQYF.